The text below deals with one T cell receptor beta chain. Its antigen is not identified. These data are taken from a study of CD4 T cell repertoires in COVID-19. The memory T cells were sequenced right after ex vivo isolation, without culture. The method was immunoSEQ multiplex PCR; TCRdb's version includes in-frame clones alone and lacks a portion of them. The sample lists about 24,000 clones, 93% occurring once. This CDR3 has 13 residues. Germline V gene lookup returns CDR1 SGHNT and CDR2 YYREEE (reference sequence). Study-level findings and limits: Suggested intraclonal diversification: top SARS-CoV-2-reactive clonotypes appeared in two or three memory subsets. Some SARS-CoV-2 clonotypes, between about 6.5 and 25%, recurred in SARS-CoV and/or HKU1 cultures.

This receptor was identified in a human donor who had COVID-19. The chain carries TRBV5-4 and TRBJ2-2; 11 bases are a match to TRBD2. The sequences come from circulating follicular helper CD4+ T cells (cTfh) from blood, collected before the COVID-19 pandemic. The CDR3 region has the DNA TGTGCAGCTGGGACTAGCGGTTGGGGGGAGCTGTTTTTT. Residues: CAAGTSGWGELFF.